In this sample, the clone carrying this TCR beta chain turned up many times. As for time point: newly diagnosed GD, antithyroid drugs for less than 3 months. Isolated PBMC RNA provided the starting material for the TCR library. Arm-PCR of CDR3 regions with iRepertoire HTBI primers generated TCR beta libraries. TCRdb recomputed calls from the multiplex PCR reads with MiXCR, one row per CDR3 protein. Of approximately 310,000 distinct CDR3 sequences in the sample, roughly 18% were seen once. This sample is drawn from a study of regulatory T cells in long-lasting Graves disease. There are 17 residues in the CDR3. In germline, CDR1 is MNHNS, CDR2 SASEGT. Germline trimming cut 4 bases from V and 6 bases from J; bases unmatched to any gene: 13.

The sequences come from peripheral blood mononuclear cells (PBMCs), collected at new diagnosis, from a patient treated with antithyroid drugs. The receptor comes from a female donor with Graves disease. The chain couples TRBV6-1 to TRBJ2-1, with TRBD2 matching over 9 bases. The CDR3 is CASSGLNSGSFSNEQFF. In nucleotides, the CDR3 is TGTGCCAGCAGTGGTCTTAATAGCGGGAGTTTCTCCAATGAGCAGTTCTTC.